This T cell receptor beta chain stems from a study of blood T cell repertoires in COVID-19. Comment on this clone: Other DNA sequences within the sample encode an identical CDR3.

The CDR3 is 13 amino acids. The V gene lost 2 bases and the J gene lost 1 base, with 8 bases spanning the gap. Germline V gene sequence: CDR1 GTSNPN, CDR2 SVGIG (reference sequence). Original data processing: Researchers report that nucleated cell counts were estimated from reference gene primer amplification. Assay used: immunoSEQ multiplex PCR; TCRdb lists only in-frame clones, some missing. D and trimming were read from the DNA, whereas the V and J calls and clone size are those reported in that table. The sample has about 500,000 clones, about 91% seen once; the top ten hold about 1%. This rearrangement joins TRBV30 to TRBJ1-1, with D possibly TRBD1 on 6 matching bases. Sequencing input: peripheral blood. The TCR originated in a man aged 18 to 29 with COVID-19, enrolled during active disease. Written as DNA, the CDR3 is TGTGCCTGGAGTCGGGGGGCGAACACTGAAGCTTTCTTT. This sequence encodes CAWSRGANTEAFF.